Below, 19 T cell receptor beta chains from the same sample are listed, as sequenced in a study of T cell responses to AZD1222 COVID-19 vaccine. Generated by immunoSEQ multiplex PCR, the TCRdb table keeps only in-frame clones and is missing some. The profile shows approximately 130,000 clones, roughly 92% of them singletons. Sequencing was performed on peripheral blood, taken on day 0 of AZD1222 vaccination. The receptors here all came from an adult in good health.

V and J are TRBV12-1 and TRBJ2-1; the table's D call, TRBD1, has no DNA check behind it. TRBV12-1 is designated a pseudogene. CDR3 size: 18 residues. In nucleotides, the CDR3 is TGTGCCAGCAGCTCCCGAACTAAAGACAGGGGTCACTACAATGAGCAGTTCTTC. Translation: CASSSRTKDRGHYNEQFF.

The V gene is TRBV5-1, the J gene TRBJ2-6; 7 positions agree with TRBD1. The V gene's germline CDR1 is SGHRS and CDR2 YFSETQ. The CDR3 spans 16 residues. V dropped 0 bases and J dropped 1; count of bases not matched to a gene: 1. The CDR3 is CASSLGQGSGANVLTF. CDR3 coding DNA: TGCGCCAGCAGCTTGGGACAGGGATCTGGGGCCAACGTCCTGACTTTC.

The chain has TRBV19 and TRBJ1-2, with D unclear. Germline CDR1 reads LNHDA; CDR2 reads SQIVND (reference sequence). Between the trimmed V and J ends, which lost 6 bases and 6 bases, there was a span of 8 bases. This CDR3 is 11 amino acids long. The CDR3 nucleotides read TGTGCCAGTAGCCTGTACAATGGCTACACCTTC. Protein: CASSLYNGYTF.

The chain uses TRBV5-6 and TRBJ1-3; perhaps TRBD1 as D (5 bases). This CDR3 has 16 residues. The V and J ends lost 4 bases and 3 bases respectively, with 17 bases between them. Per germline, CDR1 SGHDT and CDR2 YYEEEE. The CDR3 spells CASSPYRDGSGNTIYF. The CDR3 nucleotides are TGTGCCAGCAGCCCCTATAGGGACGGCAGTGGAAACACCATATATTTT.

This clone was detected a few times. The chain recombines TRBV19 with TRBJ1-5; D is uncertain. Germline V gene data show CDR1 as LNHDA and CDR2 as SQIVND (reference sequence). The CDR3 length is 16 residues. V lost 11 bases and J lost 0, with 20 bases in between. CDR3 sequence (DNA): TGTGCCTCCCAAGGAGGACCAACATTTAGCAATCAGCCCCAGCATTTT. Its protein product is CASQGGPTFSNQPQHF.

The rearrangement links TRBV9 to TRBJ1-1, with 9 bases fitting TRBD1. After removal of 4 bases from V and 5 bases from J, the junction contained 6 bases not matched to a gene. Germline CDR1 SGDLS, CDR2 YYNGEE. The CDR3 is 14 residues long. The CDR3 DNA sequence: TGTGCCAGCAGCCCGCGACAGGGGGGAACTGAAGCTTTCTTT. Translation: CASSPRQGGTEAFF.

The chain uses TRBV5-1 and TRBJ1-1; D possibly corresponds to TRBD1 (5 bases). Germline-derived CDR1 and CDR2 are SGHRS and YFSETQ. The V end lost 2 bases, the J end lost 5 bases, and 13 bases lay between the germline ends. This CDR3 contains 14 residues. The CDR3, as DNA: TGCGCCAGCAGCTTTCGGGGGTCAGTGACTGAAGCTTTCTTT. Protein sequence: CASSFRGSVTEAFF.

This chain links TRBV11-2 with TRBJ1-1; TRBD1 matches at 7 bases. The CDR3 extends over 17 amino acids. Trimming cost V 5 bases and J 0 bases; bases outside gene matches: 12. From germline, CDR1 is SGHAT and CDR2 FQNNGV. DNA of the CDR3: TGTGCCAGCAGCCCATTAGGGGGCGCCGGCATGAACACTGAAGCTTTCTTT. Its translation is CASSPLGGAGMNTEAFF.

V gene TRBV5-1 combines with J gene TRBJ1-1; 9 bases map to TRBD1. Germline V gene data show CDR1 as SGHRS and CDR2 as YFSETQ. The CDR3 sequence is 14 residues long. J was trimmed by 5 bases and V by 3 bases; bases with no gene match: 5. CDR3 amino acids: CASSYTGGATEAFF. Here the CDR3 DNA reads TGCGCCAGCAGCTATACAGGGGGCGCGACTGAAGCTTTCTTT. Complete variable domain (other parts from reference TRBV5-1 and TRBJ1-1): KAGVTQTPRYLIKTRGQQVTLSCSPISGHRSVSWYQQTPGQGLQFLFEYFSETQRNKGNFPGRFSGRQFSNSRSEMNVSTLELGDSALYLCASSYTGGATEAFFGQGTRLTVV.

The CDR3, as DNA: TGCGCCAGCAGCCCCTTCGGGCAGGCAATTAAATATGGCTACACCTTC. Its translation: CASSPFGQAIKYGYTF. The genes are TRBV23-1 and TRBJ1-2, with D hard to call. TRBV23-1 is filed as an ORF, its function uncertain. CDR3 length: 16 amino acids. V gave up 6 bases and J gave up 5 bases, with 22 bases separating them.

Only one count was recorded for this clone. This chain uses TRBV25-1 with TRBJ1-5, with D perhaps matching TRBD1 (5 bases). Trimming took off 4 bases at V and 4 bases at J, with 5 bases between the two ends. Germline V gene data show CDR1 as MGHDK and CDR2 as SYGVNS. CDR3 size: 12 residues. The CDR3 reads CASSGGNQPQHF. The CDR3 DNA reads as TGTGCCAGCAGTGGGGGGAATCAGCCCCAGCATTTT.

J is TRBJ1-2 and V is TRBV5-1; D is unresolved. The length of the CDR3 is 14 residues. The ends were cut back, 0 bases at V and 8 bases at J, with 14 bases in the middle. Germline assignment: CDR1 SGHRS and CDR2 YFSETQ. The CDR3 here is CASSLVPGEYGYTF. The CDR3 nucleotides read TGCGCCAGCAGCTTGGTACCGGGCGAGTACGGCTACACCTTC.

The chain is built from TRBV5-1 and TRBJ2-5; no reliable D call. Germline lookup yields CDR1 SGHRS and CDR2 YFSETQ. This CDR3 contains 14 residues. The V end was cut by 0 bases, the J end by 5 bases, with 11 bases between. The CDR3 DNA is TGCGCCAGCAGCTTGGCTGGGTCTTGGGAGACCCAGTACTTC. This sequence encodes CASSLAGSWETQYF.

V gene TRBV13 combines with J gene TRBJ2-2; 10 nucleotides agree with TRBD2. This CDR3 comprises 16 residues. J gave up 5 bases and V 5 bases, and 8 bases lay outside the gene matches. From germline, CDR1 is PRHDT and CDR2 FYEKMQ (reference sequence). The CDR3 loop is CASSAAGGPLTGELFF. In DNA, the CDR3 is TGTGCCAGCAGCGCAGCGGGGGGGCCTTTGACCGGGGAGCTGTTTTTT.

The chain is built from TRBV6-6 and TRBJ1-1, with TRBD1 matching over 7 bases. The germline V gene encodes CDR1 MNHNY and CDR2 SVGAGI (reference sequence). The length of the CDR3 is 15 residues. V shed 2 bases and J 1 base; nucleotides not matched to a gene: 4. The CDR3 bases are TGTGCCAGCAGTTACCCGACAGGGCAGAACACTGAAGCTTTCTTT. This translates into CASSYPTGQNTEAFF.

The chain joins TRBV2 to TRBJ2-3; D is unclear. The CDR3 has 12 amino acids. V was shortened by 6 bases and J by 4 bases, with 8 bases between the two germline ends. Germline V gene lookup returns CDR1 SNHLY and CDR2 FYNNEI. CDR3 region: CASRTRSDTQYF. The CDR3 DNA follows: TGTGCCAGCAGGACACGGTCAGATACGCAGTATTTT.

This chain links TRBV6-6 with TRBJ1-1; TRBD1 matches 7 bases. Germline trimming cut 6 bases from V and 6 bases from J; bases unmatched to any gene: 7. The germline V gene has CDR1 MNHNY and CDR2 SVGAGI (reference sequence). The CDR3 consists of 13 residues. CDR3: CASSPHGTAEAFF. CDR3 coding DNA: TGTGCCAGCAGCCCACATGGGACAGCTGAAGCTTTCTTT.

This clone was seen a single time. The CDR3 loop reads CASSPGTANTEAFF. CDR3 nucleotide sequence: TGTGCCAGCAGTCCCGGGACGGCAAACACTGAAGCTTTCTTT. The rearrangement links TRBV28 to TRBJ1-1, with D possibly being TRBD1 (5 bases). Germline V gene lookup returns CDR1 MDHEN and CDR2 SYDVKM. CDR3 length: 14 amino acids. Deletions cut 5 bases from V and 2 bases from J, with 12 bases between.

The chain carries TRBV6-1 and TRBJ2-7; 7 nucleotides agree with TRBD1. Trimming took 3 bases from V and 0 from J; bases not matched to a gene: 2. Germline V gene data show CDR1 as MNHNS and CDR2 as SASEGT. The CDR3 covers 14 residues. In DNA form, the CDR3 reads TGTGCCAGCAGTGACGGGGACAGCTCCTACGAGCAGTACTTC. This codes for CASSDGDSSYEQYF.